Each of the 17 T cell receptor beta chains below was sequenced from the same sample in a study of cytomegalovirus exposure and HLA in healthy donors. The PCR was carried out with 60 Vbeta primers and 13 Jbeta primers. Data came from immunoSEQ multiplex PCR; TCRdb stores just in-frame clones and leaves some out. The data hold a few hundred thousand clones, with about 90% observed a single time. Sequenced input: PBMCs. These receptors originate from a girl under 10 years old in good health and CMV-seronegative.

This clone was observed a handful of times. In nucleotides, the CDR3 is TGTGCCACCCAACAGGGAGGGGAGCAGTACTTC. It specifies CATQQGGEQYF. The chain uses TRBV10-3 and TRBJ2-7; D is possibly TRBD2 (7 bases). The V gene's germline CDR1 is ENHRY and CDR2 SYGVKD. V lost 10 bases and J lost 7, with 14 bases in between. The CDR3 spans 11 residues.

The chain carries TRBV29-1 and TRBJ2-7; 13 positions agree with TRBD2. Germline V gene data show CDR1 as SQVTM and CDR2 as ANQGSEA. The CDR3 is made up of 15 amino acids. With V trimmed by 6 bases and J by 4 bases, 9 bases remained unmatched. The CDR3 region is CSVHGTSGNVYEQYF. The DNA for the CDR3 is TGCAGCGTGCACGGGACTAGCGGGAATGTGTACGAGCAGTACTTC.

The chain links TRBV4-1 to TRBJ2-7, with TRBD2 identical over 7 bases. The CDR3 consists of 14 residues. Trimming at V came to 1 base and at J to 6 bases, leaving 6 bases not matched to a gene. Germline CDR1 is MGHRA and CDR2 is YSYEKL. The CDR3 reads CASSQVGGIGEQYF. Written as DNA, the CDR3 is TGCGCCAGCAGCCAAGTGGGAGGGATCGGCGAGCAGTACTTC.

V gene TRBV7-9 combines with J gene TRBJ2-3; 9 bases are a match to TRBD2. The CDR3 runs 14 residues. Germline loops: CDR1 SEHNR, CDR2 FQNEAQ (reference sequence). V dropped 5 bases and J dropped 4; count of bases not matched to a gene: 4. Written as DNA, the CDR3 is TGTGCCAGCAGCCTGGCGGGGGGGGCAGATACGCAGTATTTT. Translation: CASSLAGGADTQYF.

The chain combines TRBV19 with TRBJ1-5, with TRBD1 matching 7 bases. The CDR3 is 14 amino acids. V lost 3 bases and J lost 7; bases outside the gene matches: 6. Germline assignment: CDR1 LNHDA and CDR2 SQIVND (reference sequence). The CDR3 sequence is CASSIDRDNQPQHF. The CDR3 coding sequence is TGTGCCAGTAGTATCGACAGGGACAACCAGCCCCAGCATTTT.

This chain connects TRBV25-1 to TRBJ2-7; 8 bases map to TRBD2. Germline lookup yields CDR1 MGHDK and CDR2 SYGVNS. V lost 6 bases to trimming and J lost 2 bases; unmatched junction nucleotides: 9. The CDR3 runs 15 residues. This CDR3 is CASSPRLAIPYEQYF. The CDR3 DNA reads as TGTGCCAGCAGCCCTCGACTAGCGATTCCCTACGAGCAGTACTTC.

The chain joins TRBV29-1 to TRBJ2-7, with 8 bases that match TRBD2. Germline-derived CDR1 and CDR2 are SQVTM and ANQGSEA. The CDR3 length is 14 residues. The ends lost 4 bases at V and 7 bases at J; junction bases unmatched: 12. The CDR3 DNA is TGCAGCGTTGGTACTAGCGGACTATCTTGGGAGCAGTACTTC. It yields the protein CSVGTSGLSWEQYF.

The chain employs TRBV19 and TRBJ2-5; maybe TRBD2 (5 bases). TRBJ2-7 matches the DNA end more closely, so the J call is doubtful. The germline V gene encodes CDR1 LNHDA and CDR2 SQIVND (reference sequence). There are 14 residues in the CDR3. DNA of the CDR3: TGTGCCAGTAGTTCATGGACTGATTCCTACGAGCAGTACTTC. Translating gives CASSSWTDSYEQYF.

CDR3: CASKKYMNTEAFF. As DNA, the CDR3 is TGTGCCAGCAAGAAGTACATGAACACTGAAGCTTTCTTT. The rearrangement links TRBV28 to TRBJ1-1; D remains ambiguous. With 7 bases removed from V and 0 bases from J, the gap between germline ends came to 9 bases. CDR1 and CDR2 (germline): MDHEN, SYDVKM. This CDR3 region has 13 residues.

The chain couples TRBV27 to TRBJ1-5, with a weak D call TRBD1 (6 bases). The ends were cut back, 4 bases at V and 1 base at J, with 8 bases in the middle. CDR3 length: 14 amino acids. CDR1 MNHEY and CDR2 SMNVEV come from the germline V gene (reference sequence). CDR3 sequence (DNA): TGTGCCAGCAGTTCCCAGGGGAGCAATCAGCCCCAGCATTTT. This sequence encodes CASSSQGSNQPQHF.

CDR3 region: CASSLYGTGDGNTIYF. Here the CDR3 DNA reads TGTGCCAGCAGTTTATACGGGACGGGGGATGGAAACACCATATATTTT. The rearrangement joins TRBV28 to TRBJ1-3; TRBD1 might be the D (5 bases). V dropped 1 base and J dropped 3 bases, with 13 bases sitting between them. The CDR3 is made up of 16 amino acids. The V gene's germline CDR1 is MDHEN and CDR2 SYDVKM.

The chain couples TRBV7-2 to TRBJ2-1; D may be TRBD2 (6 bases). V lost 5 bases and J lost 0, with 11 bases in between. The CDR3 covers 15 residues. Germline V lookup: CDR1 SGHTA, CDR2 FQGNSA. The CDR3 sequence: CASSQASVSYNEQFF. In nucleotides, the CDR3 is TGTGCCAGCAGCCAGGCTAGCGTCTCCTACAATGAGCAGTTCTTC.

The gene calls are TRBV6-5 and TRBJ2-7, with 7 bases aligning to TRBD1. The V gene end was trimmed by 2 bases and the J gene end by 5 bases; junction bases not matched to a gene: 6. Germline-derived CDR1 and CDR2 are MNHEY and SVGAGI. The CDR3 consists of 14 residues. The chain's CDR3 is CASSYLGQFDEQYF. The CDR3 region has the DNA TGTGCCAGCAGTTACCTGGGACAGTTCGACGAGCAGTACTTC.

V gene TRBV6-5 combines with J gene TRBJ2-2; the match to TRBD1 covers 8 bases. Trimming removed 2 bases from V and 3 bases from J; junction bases left unmatched: 5. Germline CDR1 reads MNHEY; CDR2 reads SVGAGI. The CDR3 has 16 amino acids. The CDR3 spells CASSYLDRGYTGELFF. The CDR3 nucleotides read TGTGCCAGCAGTTACCTCGACAGGGGCTACACCGGGGAGCTGTTTTTT.

V gene TRBV19 combines with J gene TRBJ1-1; D might be TRBD1 (5 bases). The CDR3 covers 11 residues. V lost 5 bases to trimming and J lost 10 bases, with 11 bases between them. CDR1 LNHDA and CDR2 SQIVND come from the germline V gene (reference sequence). CDR3 protein: CASSVSGGAFF. In DNA, the CDR3 is TGTGCCAGTAGTGTCTCCGGGGGAGCTTTCTTT.

The rearrangement uses TRBV14 and TRBJ2-7; D possibly corresponds to TRBD1 (5 bases). Trimming pared 2 bases from V and 9 bases from J, leaving 17 bases between. The CDR3 consists of 14 residues. Looked up from germline, CDR1 is SGHDN and CDR2 is FVKESK. The CDR3 loop is CASSQRGQGWRQYF. As DNA, the CDR3 is TGTGCCAGCAGCCAACGTGGTCAGGGTTGGAGGCAGTACTTC.

The chain carries TRBV5-6 and TRBJ2-7, with D perhaps matching TRBD2 (6 bases). The length of the CDR3 is 13 residues. Deletions cut 4 bases from V and 1 base from J, with 9 bases between. Germline loops: CDR1 SGHDT, CDR2 YYEEEE. The CDR3 loop reads CASSPGGSYEQYF. CDR3 DNA sequence: TGTGCCAGCAGCCCCGGGGGTTCCTACGAGCAGTACTTC.